This TCR beta chain appears in the sequencing data of a study of Tregs in tolerant kidney transplant recipients. Study-wide results and caveats: In tolerant patients, donor-specific Tregs outgrew total Tregs, suggesting antigen-driven expansion. Few patients were studied, so findings need validation in larger groups.

With regard to this clone: Its target is not known.

V lost 3 bases and J lost 8, with 11 bases in between. CDR1 and CDR2 from the germline V gene are KGHSH and LQKENI. This CDR3 is 13 amino acids long. The method was immunoSEQ multiplex PCR; TCRdb's version includes in-frame clones alone and lacks a portion of them. The top ten clones hold 2.1% of a sample with 50,000 to 75,000 clones, over 75% of them seen once. The sample consisted of Tregs from blood, taken before the transplant. The V gene is TRBV18, the J gene TRBJ1-5; TRBD1 is a possible D gene (5 bases). The TCR originated in a human donor who received a combined kidney and bone marrow transplant. The CDR3, as DNA: TGTGCCAGCTCACCCAGGGTAAGTGAGCCCCAGCATTTT. Translated: CASSPRVSEPQHF.